This is a list of T cell receptor beta chains from one sample in a study of cytomegalovirus exposure and HLA in healthy donors. The method was immunoSEQ multiplex PCR; TCRdb's version includes in-frame clones alone and lacks a portion of them. The sample yields about 200,000 clones, approximately 85% seen once. The source material was PBMCs. These receptors originate from a woman between 50 and 59 years old in good health and CMV-seronegative. Each CDR3 is given with its conserved first and last residue. Fields, in order: CDR3 protein, CDR3 DNA, J gene, clone size, D gene, V gene. D genes are given only for firm matches. A row's size may be missing; if present it is once, few, many or a size class.

CDR3 protein: CASSPYRTGGNNEQFF
CDR3 DNA: TGTGCCAGCAGTCCATACCGGACAGGGGGGAACAATGAGCAGTTCTTC
J gene: TRBJ2-1
clone size: NA
D gene: TRBD1
V gene: TRBV28

CDR3 protein: CASSYEGAQSTDTQYF
CDR3 DNA: TGCGCCAGCAGCTATGAGGGGGCCCAATCCACAGATACGCAGTATTTT
J gene: TRBJ2-3
clone size: once
D gene: TRBD1
V gene: TRBV5-1

CDR3 protein: CASSPGYDSPLHF
CDR3 DNA: TGTGCCAGCAGTCCAGGGTACGATTCACCCCTCCACTTT
J gene: TRBJ1-6
clone size: NA
D gene: NA
V gene: TRBV6-5

CDR3 protein: CAWSRRASGTSNTGELFF
CDR3 DNA: TGTGCCTGGAGCCGGAGGGCTAGCGGGACCTCGAACACCGGGGAGCTGTTTTTT
J gene: TRBJ2-2
clone size: once
D gene: TRBD2
V gene: TRBV30

CDR3 protein: CAISDQQNTEAFF
CDR3 DNA: TGTGCCATCAGTGATCAACAGAACACTGAAGCTTTCTTT
J gene: TRBJ1-1
clone size: NA
D gene: NA
V gene: TRBV10-3

CDR3 protein: CASSLDDFYTDTQYF
CDR3 DNA: TGTGCCAGCAGCTTAGATGACTTTTACACAGATACGCAGTATTTT
J gene: TRBJ2-3
clone size: NA
D gene: NA
V gene: TRBV7-9

CDR3 protein: CASRVTSVNTGELFF
CDR3 DNA: TGCGCCAGCAGAGTCACTAGCGTGAACACCGGGGAGCTGTTTTTT
J gene: TRBJ2-2
clone size: few
D gene: TRBD2
V gene: TRBV10-2

CDR3 protein: CASSYGDSSSYEQYF
CDR3 DNA: TGTGCCAGCAGTTACGGGGACTCGAGCTCCTACGAGCAGTACTTC
J gene: TRBJ2-7
clone size: once
D gene: NA
V gene: TRBV6-5

CDR3 protein: CASSSYSATGELFF
CDR3 DNA: TGTGCCAGCAGTTCATATAGCGCGACCGGGGAGCTGTTTTTT
J gene: TRBJ2-2
clone size: NA
D gene: NA
V gene: TRBV28

CDR3 protein: CASSGTSGNPYNEQFF
CDR3 DNA: TGTGCCAGCAGCGGGACTAGCGGTAACCCCTACAATGAGCAGTTCTTC
J gene: TRBJ2-1
clone size: NA
D gene: TRBD2
V gene: TRBV5-4

CDR3 protein: CASTHRSGMGETQYF
CDR3 DNA: TGTGCCAGCACCCACCGGAGCGGGATGGGGGAGACCCAGTACTTC
J gene: TRBJ2-5
clone size: few
D gene: TRBD2
V gene: TRBV25-1

CDR3 protein: CAISPGLATNTGELFF
CDR3 DNA: TGTGCCATCAGCCCGGGACTAGCGACGAACACCGGGGAGCTGTTTTTT
J gene: TRBJ2-2
clone size: NA
D gene: TRBD2
V gene: TRBV10-3